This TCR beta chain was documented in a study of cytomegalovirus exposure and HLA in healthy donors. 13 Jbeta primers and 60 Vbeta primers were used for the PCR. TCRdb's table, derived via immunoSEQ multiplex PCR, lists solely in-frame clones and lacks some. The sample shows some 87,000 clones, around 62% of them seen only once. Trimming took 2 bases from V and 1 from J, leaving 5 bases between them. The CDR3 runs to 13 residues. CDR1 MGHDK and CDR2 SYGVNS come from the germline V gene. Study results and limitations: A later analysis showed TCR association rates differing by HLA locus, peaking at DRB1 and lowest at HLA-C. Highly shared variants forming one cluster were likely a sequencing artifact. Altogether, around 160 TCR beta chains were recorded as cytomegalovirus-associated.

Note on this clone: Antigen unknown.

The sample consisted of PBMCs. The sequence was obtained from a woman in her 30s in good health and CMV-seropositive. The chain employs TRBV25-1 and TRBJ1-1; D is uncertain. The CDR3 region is CASSEIRNTEAFF. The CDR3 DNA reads TGTGCCAGCAGTGAAATCCGGAACACTGAAGCTTTCTTT. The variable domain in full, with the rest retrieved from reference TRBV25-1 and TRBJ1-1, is EADIYQTPRYLVIGTGKKITLECSQTMGHDKMYWYQQDPGMELHLIHYSYGVNSTEKGDLSSESTVSRIRTEHFPLTLESARPSHTSQYLCASSEIRNTEAFFGQGTRLTVV.